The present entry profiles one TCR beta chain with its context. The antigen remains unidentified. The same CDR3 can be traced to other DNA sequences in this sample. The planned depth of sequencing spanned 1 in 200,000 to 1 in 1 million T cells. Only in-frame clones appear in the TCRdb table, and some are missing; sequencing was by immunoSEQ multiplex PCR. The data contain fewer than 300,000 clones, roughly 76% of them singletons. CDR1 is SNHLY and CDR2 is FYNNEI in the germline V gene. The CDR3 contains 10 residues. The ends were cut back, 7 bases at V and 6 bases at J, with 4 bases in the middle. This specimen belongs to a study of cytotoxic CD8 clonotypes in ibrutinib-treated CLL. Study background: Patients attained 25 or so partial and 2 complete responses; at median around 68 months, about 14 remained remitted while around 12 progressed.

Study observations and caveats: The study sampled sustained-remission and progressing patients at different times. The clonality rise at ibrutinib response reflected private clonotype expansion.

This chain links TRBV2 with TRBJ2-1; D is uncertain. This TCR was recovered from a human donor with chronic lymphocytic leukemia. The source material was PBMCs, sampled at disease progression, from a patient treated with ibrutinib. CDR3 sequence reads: CASNGNEQFF. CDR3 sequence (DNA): TGTGCCAGCAACGGCAATGAGCAGTTCTTC.